A single sample gave rise to the 24 T cell receptor beta chains below, sequenced in a study of T cell clusters in autoimmune cytopenias. One tube held mixed TRB-A and TRB-B primer pools for touch-down PCR. TCRdb re-called the multiplex PCR reads and gives one entry per CDR3 protein, without DNA. This sample's table has 7,000 or so distinct CDR3 sequences. TRB amplification used roughly 250 ng of peripheral blood genomic DNA. The data were also submitted as part of a second study, on T cell repertoires in aging, cancer and after chemotherapy.

Sequenced material: peripheral blood. The receptors derive from a human donor in good health.

The gene calls are TRBV5-1 and TRBJ2-7; the TRBD2 assignment by TCRdb is unverifiable without DNA. The germline V gene has CDR1 SGHRS and CDR2 YFSETQ. The CDR3 sequence is 15 residues long. This CDR3 reads CASSLAVGGAYEQYF.

V usage is TRBV20-1 and J usage is TRBJ2-1; TCRdb selects TRBD2, and the lack of DNA leaves this call unchecked. The CDR3 covers 15 residues. The V gene's germline CDR1 is DFQATT and CDR2 SNEGSKA (reference sequence). The CDR3 is CSARALSGVYNEQFF.

This clonotype is labeled medium-sized (0.01 to 0.1%) based on frequency. CDR3: CASTLSGGSQPQHF. The chain joins TRBV6-6 to TRBJ1-5. Germline V gene data show CDR1 as MNHNY and CDR2 as SVGAGI (reference sequence). The CDR3 is 14 amino acids.

The chain recombines TRBV12-3 or TRBV12-4 with TRBJ1-5. The CDR3 runs 15 residues. The CDR3: CASSRRGSLNQPQHF.

This clonotype counts as medium-sized by frequency. The chain combines TRBV27 with TRBJ2-7; TCRdb selects TRBD1, and the lack of DNA leaves this call unchecked. The CDR3 covers 14 residues. In germline, CDR1 is MNHEY, CDR2 SMNVEV (reference sequence). Here the CDR3 reads CASSWVGPGGEQYF.

The V gene is TRBV6-2 or TRBV6-3, the J gene TRBJ1-5. Germline V gene lookup returns CDR1 MNHEY and CDR2 SVGEGT. The CDR3 has 15 amino acids. This chain's CDR3 is CASSYSNGGNQPQHF.

This clonotype counts as medium-sized by frequency. The gene calls are TRBV6-2 or TRBV6-3 and TRBJ1-5. This CDR3 spans 13 amino acids. CDR1 and CDR2 from the germline V gene are MNHEY and SVGEGT. The CDR3 region is CASRHDGNQPQHF.

The rearrangement joins TRBV12-3 or TRBV12-4 to TRBJ1-2; the TRBD1 assignment by TCRdb is unverifiable without DNA. The CDR3 is 17 amino acids. The CDR3 reads CASKRGGTGPPFYGYTF.

The chain recombines TRBV6-5 with TRBJ2-6. The CDR3 sequence is 16 residues long. CDR1 is MNHEY, CDR2 SVGAGI, per germline. Here the CDR3 reads CASTLFKGSGANVLTF.

The chain uses TRBV20-1 and TRBJ1-1; TCRdb's D call of TRBD1 is untestable without DNA. The CDR3 length is 17 residues. CDR1 and CDR2 (germline): DFQATT, SNEGSKA (reference sequence). The CDR3 here is CSARDLWTGGTEVEAFF.

This clonotype is identified as medium-sized (0.01 to 0.1%) from frequency. This sequence joins TRBV6-5 and TRBJ1-1. Germline V gives CDR1 MNHEY, CDR2 SVGAGI. This CDR3 contains 13 residues. CDR3 region: CATLTLRRTEAFF.

V and J are TRBV18 and TRBJ2-7. CDR1 and CDR2 (germline): KGHSH, LQKENI. This CDR3 spans 13 amino acids. The CDR3 protein is CASSLKQAYEQYF.

The genes are TRBV19 and TRBJ2-1; without DNA, the TCRdb call of TRBD2 cannot be checked. This CDR3 spans 15 amino acids. CDR1 and CDR2 (germline): LNHDA, SQIVND (reference sequence). CDR3 protein: CASSRFMTGRDEQFF. Complete variable domain (other parts from reference TRBV19 and TRBJ2-1): DGGITQSPKYLFRKEGQNVTLSCEQNLNHDAMYWYRQDPGQGLRLIYYSQIVNDFQKGDIAEGYSVSREKKESFPLTVTSAQKNPTAFYLCASSRFMTGRDEQFFGPGTRLTVL.

This clonotype registers medium-sized by frequency. The chain couples TRBV15 to TRBJ2-5; TCRdb returns TRBD2, unconfirmable since there is no DNA. Germline CDR1 LNHNV, CDR2 YYDKDF (reference sequence). The CDR3 totals 16 residues. CDR3 loop: CATSRGVGLTQETQYF.

This chain links TRBV12-3 or TRBV12-4 with TRBJ1-2; with no DNA, the TCRdb D assignment of TRBD1 cannot be verified. The CDR3 contains 15 residues. The chain's CDR3 is CASSPRTGFNYGYTF.

This clonotype counts as medium-sized by frequency. V usage is TRBV12-3 or TRBV12-4 and J usage is TRBJ2-2. The CDR3 spans 14 residues. The CDR3 reads CASSRASSLGELFF.

Measured by frequency, this clonotype is medium-sized. This chain joins TRBV12-3 or TRBV12-4 and TRBJ2-5. This CDR3 is 13 amino acids long. The CDR3 is CASSSTGTETQYF.

This chain links TRBV6-2 or TRBV6-3 with TRBJ1-6; with no DNA, the TCRdb D assignment of TRBD1 cannot be verified. The CDR3 is made up of 15 amino acids. Germline-derived CDR1 and CDR2 are MNHEY and SVGEGT. CDR3 in amino acids: CASIRTGSYNSPLHF.

The J gene is TRBJ1-5, the V gene TRBV6-2 or TRBV6-3; TCRdb outputs TRBD1, but without DNA this stays unchecked. The CDR3 sequence is 15 residues long. The germline CDR1 and CDR2 sequences are MNHEY and SVGEGT. This chain's CDR3 is CASRKTGSGNQPQHF.

According to its frequency, this clonotype is medium-sized. V and J are TRBV11-1 and TRBJ1-2; TCRdb designates TRBD1, a call that cannot be tested without DNA. Germline values: CDR1 SGHAT, CDR2 FQDESV (reference sequence). The CDR3 covers 13 residues. This chain's CDR3 is CASSQRGRYGYTF.

The chain combines TRBV6-1 with TRBJ1-2; the D call from TCRdb, TRBD1, cannot be confirmed without DNA. This CDR3 has 14 residues. Germline CDR1 is MNHNS and CDR2 is SASEGT. The CDR3 is CASSDRTGAGGYTF.

The V gene is TRBV20-1, the J gene TRBJ2-2; the D call of TRBD2 rests on TCRdb alone, since no DNA is present to check it. The germline gives CDR1 DFQATT, CDR2 SNEGSKA (reference sequence). The CDR3 covers 12 residues. The CDR3 spells CSANSGTGELFF.

The chain is built from TRBV6-5 and TRBJ1-2; TCRdb's assignment of TRBD1 cannot be checked, as there is no DNA. Germline CDR1 MNHEY, CDR2 SVGAGI. The CDR3 runs to 18 residues. The CDR3 loop reads CASRRKRGRGVVDYGYTF.

This clonotype is medium-sized by frequency. The V call is TRBV12-3 or TRBV12-4, the J call TRBJ1-5. This CDR3 is built from 15 residues. The CDR3 sequence: CASSLGREALRPQHF.